This T cell receptor (beta chain) was obtained from a study of T-cell reconstitution after alpha-beta-depleted transplantation in children. Unique molecular identifiers featured in how the TCRbeta library was prepared. TCRdb analysed the PCR reads with MiXCR anew, one entry per CDR3 protein. This table holds around 680,000 distinct CDR3 sequences, roughly 15% found once. Many counts were recorded for this clonotype. This clonotype originated in a human donor who donated a stem cell graft to a child with acute myeloid leukemia. This material consisted of PBMCs from the stem cell graft donor, taken from the stem cell graft.

The CDR3 DNA sequence: TGCAGCGCACTCCCACAGGGGGCGGAGGGCTACACCTTC. Amino acids: CSALPQGAEGYTF. This chain connects TRBV29-1 to TRBJ1-2; 9 nucleotides align to TRBD1. Per germline, CDR1 SQVTM and CDR2 ANQGSEA. The CDR3 spans 13 residues. The trim removed 7 bases at V and 8 bases at J, leaving 11 bases unmatched.